The next 6 T cell receptor beta chains were all read from a single sample in a study of OX40 agonist ivuxolimab in advanced cancers. Using immunoSEQ multiplex PCR, the repertoire was profiled, and TCRdb retains in-frame clones only, with some absent. The data contain nearly 50,000 clones, roughly 84% of them singletons. The sample consisted of CD4+ or CD8+ T cells sorted from blood, taken in a trial of the OX40 agonist ivuxolimab. Receptors were obtained from an adult with an advanced solid tumor such as melanoma, head and neck, liver or kidney cancer.

The chain recombines TRBV30 with TRBJ2-7, with D possibly matching TRBD1 (6 bases). Germline V CDR1 and CDR2: GTSNPN, SVGIG (reference sequence). Trimming removed 2 bases from V and 7 bases from J, with 15 bases in between. This CDR3 spans 13 amino acids. DNA of the CDR3: TGTGCCTGGAGTCTGGGACATCAGGGAGAGCAGTACTTC. It translates to CAWSLGHQGEQYF.

The rearrangement links TRBV29-1 to TRBJ2-2; TRBD2 matches 11 bases. This CDR3 spans 15 amino acids. With 7 bases clipped from V and 3 bases from J, the junction kept 7 bases outside the gene matches. Germline V gene sequence: CDR1 SQVTM, CDR2 ANQGSEA. This chain's CDR3 is CSAGSGRADTGELFF. The DNA of the CDR3 is TGCAGCGCCGGTAGCGGGAGGGCCGACACCGGGGAGCTGTTTTTT.

CDR3 nucleotides: TGTGCCAGCAGTCATACAGGGGGCCCTTCACCCCTCCACTTT. As protein: CASSHTGGPSPLHF. This rearrangement joins TRBV6-6 to TRBJ1-6; 9 bases are shared with TRBD1. Germline-derived CDR1 and CDR2 are MNHNY and SVGAGI (reference sequence). With V trimmed by 5 bases and J by 9 bases, 5 bases remained unmatched. The CDR3 loop spans 14 amino acids.

The gene calls are TRBV7-9 and TRBJ2-3; 13 positions agree with TRBD2. This CDR3 is built from 17 residues. V dropped 6 bases and J dropped 0; count of bases not matched to a gene: 6. Germline V lookup: CDR1 SEHNR, CDR2 FQNEAQ (reference sequence). CDR3 sequence reads: CASSRLAGGPSTDTQYF. Here the CDR3 DNA reads TGTGCCAGCAGTCGACTAGCGGGAGGACCTAGCACAGATACGCAGTATTTT.

The J gene is TRBJ2-1, the V gene TRBV11-3; 8 positions agree with TRBD2. Trimming took 6 bases from V and 5 from J; bases not matched to a gene: 6. CDR1 is SGHNT and CDR2 is YENEEA in the germline V gene. The CDR3 runs to 14 residues. DNA for the CDR3: TGTGCCAGCAGAAGGCTAGCGGGTCACAATGAGCAGTTCTTC. Its translation: CASRRLAGHNEQFF.

The chain joins TRBV5-1 to TRBJ2-7; D not resolved. The CDR3 totals 11 residues. Per germline, CDR1 SGHRS and CDR2 YFSETQ. With 2 bases removed from V and 4 bases from J, the gap between germline ends came to 4 bases. The CDR3 DNA sequence: TGCGCCAGCAGCTTAAATTACGAGCAGTACTTC. Translating it yields CASSLNYEQYF.